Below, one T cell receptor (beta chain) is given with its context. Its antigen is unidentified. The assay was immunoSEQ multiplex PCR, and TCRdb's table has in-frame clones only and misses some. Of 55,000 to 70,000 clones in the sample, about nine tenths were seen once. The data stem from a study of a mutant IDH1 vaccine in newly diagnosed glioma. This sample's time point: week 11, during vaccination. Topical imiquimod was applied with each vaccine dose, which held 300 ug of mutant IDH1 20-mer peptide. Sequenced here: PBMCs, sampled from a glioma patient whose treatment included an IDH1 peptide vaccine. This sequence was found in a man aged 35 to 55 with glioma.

The CDR3 here is CASSLQRLAKGEQFF. The DNA for the CDR3 is TGTGCCAGCAGTTTACAAAGACTAGCGAAGGGTGAGCAGTTCTTC. This chain joins TRBV28 and TRBJ2-1; 8 bases fit TRBD2. V gave up 2 bases and J gave up 9 bases; unmatched junction bases: 9. Germline-derived CDR1 and CDR2 are MDHEN and SYDVKM. The CDR3 sequence is 15 residues long.